Sequencing of this T cell receptor (beta chain) was carried out in a study of cytomegalovirus exposure and HLA in healthy donors. Note on this clone: Its antigen remains unknown.

Study-level findings and limits: With further analysis later on, most CMV-associated TCR beta chains appeared HLA-restricted. Donors were assumed by presence/absence analyses to have roughly uniform sequencing depth.

With 1 base removed from V and 3 bases from J, the gap between germline ends came to 16 bases. Germline CDR1 and CDR2: MNHNY and SVGAGI (reference sequence). This CDR3 contains 16 residues. The study ran its PCR with 60 Vbeta and 13 Jbeta primers. How the authors handled the data: Approximately 72 million unique TCR beta chains, some 10 million of them shared, were counted by a later analysis. Sequenced by immunoSEQ multiplex PCR; TCRdb stores in-frame clones only, minus some. Clone size and V and J calls were adopted from that table, with D and trimming inferred from the DNA. The sample has 150,000 to 200,000 clones, around three quarters seen once; the top ten hold 1.5% to 2%. Healthy bone marrow donors made up the cohort.

The chain links TRBV6-6 to TRBJ2-7; D gene ambiguous. This receptor was obtained from a woman in her twenties or thirties in good health and CMV-seronegative. The specimen sequenced was PBMCs. CDR3 residues: CASSYLLPQDFYEQYF. The CDR3 DNA reads TGTGCCAGCAGTTACTTGCTACCTCAAGATTTCTACGAGCAGTACTTC.